The 3 T cell receptor beta chains given below trace back to one sample, sequenced in a study of blood T cell repertoires in COVID-19. The method was immunoSEQ multiplex PCR; TCRdb's version includes in-frame clones alone and lacks a portion of them. The table shows approximately 100,000 clones, with more than 75% occurring only once. The sample was peripheral blood. All receptors come from a young woman with acute or convalescent COVID-19.

The rearrangement links TRBV3-1 (or the pseudogene TRBV3-2) to TRBJ2-3, with a possible D match to TRBD1 (5 bases). V was pared by 2 bases and J by 5 bases, with 11 bases between. The CDR3 is 14 residues long. Germline values: CDR1 LGHDT, CDR2 YNNKEL (reference sequence). This CDR3 is CASSQRTLKDTQYF. For the CDR3, the DNA is TGTGCCAGCAGCCAAAGGACACTGAAAGATACGCAGTATTTT.

CDR3 sequence (DNA): TGTGCCAGCAGTGCGACTTTGAGCTCCTACAATGAGCAGTTCTTC. Its protein product is CASSATLSSYNEQFF. The J gene is TRBJ2-1, the V gene TRBV2; D gene ambiguous. CDR1 and CDR2 (germline): SNHLY, FYNNEI. The CDR3 extends over 15 amino acids. The V and J ends lost 4 bases and 0 bases respectively, with 10 bases between them. The full variable domain, its missing parts supplied by reference TRBV2 and TRBJ2-1, is EPEVTQTPSHQVTQMGQEVILRCVPISNHLYFYWYRQILGQKVEFLVSFYNNEISEKSEIFDDQFSVERPDGSNFTLKIRSTKLEDSAMYFCASSATLSSYNEQFFGPGTRLTVL.

Here the CDR3 reads CASSLGGVAFF. The CDR3 DNA follows: TGTGCCAGCAGCTTAGGGGGAGTAGCTTTCTTT. The J gene is TRBJ1-1, the V gene TRBV5-4, with D perhaps TRBD1 (6 bases). Germline V CDR1 and CDR2: SGHNT, YYREEE (reference sequence). V lost 2 bases and J lost 10, with 9 bases in between. This CDR3 comprises 11 residues.